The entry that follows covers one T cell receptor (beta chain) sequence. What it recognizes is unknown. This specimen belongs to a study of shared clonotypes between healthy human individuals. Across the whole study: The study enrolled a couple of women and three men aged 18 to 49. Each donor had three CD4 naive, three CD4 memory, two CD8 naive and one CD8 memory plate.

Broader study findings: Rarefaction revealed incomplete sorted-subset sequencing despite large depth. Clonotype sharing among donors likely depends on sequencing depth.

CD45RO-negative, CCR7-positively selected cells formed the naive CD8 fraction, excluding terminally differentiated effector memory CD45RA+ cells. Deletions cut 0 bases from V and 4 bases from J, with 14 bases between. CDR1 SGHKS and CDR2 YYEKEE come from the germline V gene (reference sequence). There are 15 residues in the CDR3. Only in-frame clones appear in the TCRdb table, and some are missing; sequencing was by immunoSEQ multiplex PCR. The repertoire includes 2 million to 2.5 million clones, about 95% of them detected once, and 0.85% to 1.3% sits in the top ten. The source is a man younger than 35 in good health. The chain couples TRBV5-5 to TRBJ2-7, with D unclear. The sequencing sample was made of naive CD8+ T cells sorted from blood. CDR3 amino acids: CASSLGQGPTYEQYF. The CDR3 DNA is TGTGCCAGCAGCTTGGGGCAAGGGCCCACTTACGAGCAGTACTTC.